The 2 T cell receptor beta chains listed next were all sequenced from one sample in a study of T cell changes during pregnancy in multiple sclerosis. Repertoires were generated with immunoSEQ multiplex PCR, while TCRdb's copy carries only in-frame clones and drops some. The table lists fewer than 45,000 clones, 91% of them singletons. The input for sequencing was CD4+ T cells from peripheral blood mononuclear cells, taken in the second trimester of pregnancy. The receptors shown here come from a female donor in good health, enrolled as a control in a pregnancy study.

The gene calls are TRBV28 and TRBJ2-3, with a possible D match to TRBD2 (6 bases). Trimming stripped 8 bases from V and 2 bases from J, with 14 bases between. The length of the CDR3 is 14 residues. The germline V gene encodes CDR1 MDHEN and CDR2 SYDVKM. The CDR3 protein is CASWGDSPTDTQYF. CDR3 bases: TGTGCCAGCTGGGGGGACTCTCCCACAGATACGCAGTATTTT.

The chain joins TRBV7-9 to TRBJ2-5, with 7 bases fitting TRBD2. V lost 3 bases, J lost 3 bases, and 1 base stayed unmatched. Germline CDR1 reads SEHNR; CDR2 reads FQNEAQ (reference sequence). The CDR3 is 13 amino acids. CDR3 coding DNA: TGTGCCAGCAGCTTGGGGGGGAAAGAGACCCAGTACTTC. It translates to CASSLGGKETQYF.